The text below deals with one T cell receptor (beta chain). Its target is unknown. This entry is derived from a study of neoadjuvant anti-PD-1 for oral cavity cancer. The study, taken as a whole, reports: Treg/Th17 ratio rose with pretreatment blood and fell with post-treatment tumor TCRbeta clonality.

Described time point: after neoadjuvant nivolumab, at surgical resection. The CDR3 has 13 amino acids. Germline V gives CDR1 SGHDT, CDR2 YYEEEE. V was shortened by 5 bases and J by 4 bases, with 9 bases between the two germline ends. Profiled with immunoSEQ multiplex PCR; TCRdb holds only in-frame clones, not every one. The table records about 42,000 clones, approximately 80% of them present only once. V gene TRBV5-6 combines with J gene TRBJ1-4; D is perhaps TRBD1 (5 bases). This receptor was taken from a person aged 35 to 85 with oral cavity squamous cell carcinoma. This sample comprised PBMCs, obtained after nivolumab (anti-PD-1) treatment. CDR3 DNA: TGTGCCAGCAGGTGGGGGAATAATGAAAAACTGTTTTTT. Protein sequence: CASRWGNNEKLFF.